This TCR beta chain was profiled in a study of T cell responses to AZD1222 COVID-19 vaccine. Study findings and constraints: A mostly white British donor set with more females was recruited, and clonal diversity was possibly underestimated.

In the case of this clone: Its antigen remains unknown.

Repertoires were generated with immunoSEQ multiplex PCR, while TCRdb's copy carries only in-frame clones and drops some. The sample lists 150,000 to 250,000 clones; approximately 93% were seen once. Germline trimming cut 2 bases from V and 8 bases from J; bases unmatched to any gene: 13. CDR3 length: 17 residues. Looked up from germline, CDR1 is SGHTA and CDR2 is FQGTGA. The receptor was derived from an adult who received the AZD1222 COVID-19 vaccine. The sequencing used peripheral blood, collected 28 days after the second AZD1222 dose. The chain uses TRBV7-3 and TRBJ2-1; 9 bases align to TRBD2. The CDR3 loop reads CASSLPELPSGTDEQFF. Written as DNA, the CDR3 is TGTGCCAGCAGCTTACCCGAACTTCCTAGCGGGACAGATGAGCAGTTCTTC.